These 10 T cell receptor beta chains were sequenced from one sample in a study of blood T cell repertoires in COVID-19. Assay used: immunoSEQ multiplex PCR; TCRdb lists only in-frame clones, some missing. The sample has around 190,000 clones, more than 75% seen once. Sequenced input: peripheral blood. All receptors derive from a woman aged 45-60 years with active or convalescent COVID-19.

The chain couples TRBV11-1 to TRBJ2-2, with D possibly matching TRBD1 (5 bases). CDR1 SGHAT and CDR2 FQDESV come from the germline V gene (reference sequence). The CDR3 is made up of 14 amino acids. V lost 4 bases and J 4 bases, leaving 10 bases between the germline ends. DNA for the CDR3: TGTGCCAGCAGCTCCCGACAGACCACCGGGGAGCTGTTTTTT. Its translation is CASSSRQTTGELFF.

This clone was seen more than once but under ten times. The CDR3, as DNA: TGTGCTTCCGGGGAAGGGCACGGGGCCAACGTCCTGACTTTC. Translating it yields CASGEGHGANVLTF. The chain couples TRBV19 to TRBJ2-6; D perhaps matches TRBD2 (5 bases). Looked up from germline, CDR1 is LNHDA and CDR2 is SQIVND (reference sequence). The CDR3 runs to 14 residues.

The V and J genes are TRBV6-5 and TRBJ2-7; D might be TRBD1 (6 bases). This CDR3 spans 14 amino acids. V lost 6 bases, J lost 2 bases, and 14 bases lay in between. Germline CDR1 and CDR2: MNHEY and SVGAGI. CDR3 sequence: CASRDRAGAYEQYF. The CDR3 DNA reads TGTGCCAGCAGGGATAGGGCAGGGGCCTACGAGCAGTACTTC.

This chain joins TRBV7-8 and TRBJ2-5, with a possible D match to TRBD2 (6 bases). The CDR3 is 16 amino acids. CDR1 SGHVS and CDR2 FQNEAQ come from the germline V gene. Between the trimmed V and J ends, which lost 2 bases and 1 base, there was a span of 14 bases. The CDR3 spells CASSLSGRGVQETQYF. The DNA for the CDR3 is TGTGCCAGCAGCTTATCCGGGAGAGGGGTCCAAGAGACCCAGTACTTC.

V and J are TRBV7-8 and TRBJ1-6, with D maybe TRBD1 (5 bases). This CDR3 comprises 15 residues. Trimming stripped 4 bases from V and 6 bases from J, with 13 bases between. Germline CDR1 is SGHVS and CDR2 is FQNEAQ. The CDR3 is CASSSEAQGNSPLHF. The CDR3 DNA sequence: TGTGCCAGCAGCTCTGAAGCTCAGGGTAATTCACCCCTCCACTTT.

The chain combines TRBV29-1 with TRBJ2-5; TRBD1 aligns across 8 bases. From germline, CDR1 is SQVTM and CDR2 ANQGSEA. The CDR3 spans 15 residues. V shed 6 bases, J shed 2 bases, and the junction held 11 bases outside the gene matches. The CDR3 loop reads CSVGTGPSLQETQYF. In DNA, the CDR3 is TGCAGCGTAGGGACAGGACCATCCCTACAAGAGACCCAGTACTTC.

V and J are TRBV15 and TRBJ1-2; D is possibly TRBD1 (6 bases). The CDR3 loop spans 15 amino acids. V dropped 0 bases and J dropped 4 bases, with 12 bases sitting between them. Germline V lookup: CDR1 LNHNV, CDR2 YYDKDF (reference sequence). CDR3: CATSRDQTGSYGYTF. The CDR3 nucleotides are TGTGCCACCAGCAGAGATCAGACAGGCAGCTATGGCTACACCTTC.

This chain connects TRBV7-2 to TRBJ2-5; 9 bases map to TRBD1. Trimming removed 5 bases from V and 2 bases from J; junction bases left unmatched: 9. From germline, CDR1 is SGHTA and CDR2 FQGNSA. The CDR3 is made up of 16 amino acids. The CDR3 nucleotides are TGTGCCAGCAGCATGCGGACAGGGGCCGGACAAGAGACCCAGTACTTC. Residues: CASSMRTGAGQETQYF.

The V gene is TRBV30, the J gene TRBJ1-1; D may be TRBD1 (5 bases). The CDR3 is made up of 12 amino acids. The V and J ends lost 5 bases and 3 bases respectively, with 10 bases between them. CDR1 and CDR2 from the germline V gene are GTSNPN and SVGIG (reference sequence). The DNA for the CDR3 is TGTGCCTGGTGCCAGGGATACACTGAAGCTTTCTTT. The encoded protein is CAWCQGYTEAFF. Together with reference TRBV30 and TRBJ1-1, the CDR3 gives the full variable domain: SQTIHQWPATLVQPVGSPLSLECTVEGTSNPNLYWYRQAAGRGLQLLFYSVGIGQISSEVPQNLSASRPQDRQFILSSKKLLLSDSGFYLCAWCQGYTEAFFGQGTRLTVV.

This rearrangement joins TRBV9 to TRBJ2-3; maybe TRBD2 (6 bases). The length of the CDR3 is 17 residues. The V gene's germline CDR1 is SGDLS and CDR2 YYNGEE. Trimming took 3 bases from V and 6 from J, leaving 23 bases between them. DNA for the CDR3: TGTGCCAGCAGCGCGGGCTCATATGTGAGGAGGGGTGATACGCAGTATTTT. Its protein product is CASSAGSYVRRGDTQYF.